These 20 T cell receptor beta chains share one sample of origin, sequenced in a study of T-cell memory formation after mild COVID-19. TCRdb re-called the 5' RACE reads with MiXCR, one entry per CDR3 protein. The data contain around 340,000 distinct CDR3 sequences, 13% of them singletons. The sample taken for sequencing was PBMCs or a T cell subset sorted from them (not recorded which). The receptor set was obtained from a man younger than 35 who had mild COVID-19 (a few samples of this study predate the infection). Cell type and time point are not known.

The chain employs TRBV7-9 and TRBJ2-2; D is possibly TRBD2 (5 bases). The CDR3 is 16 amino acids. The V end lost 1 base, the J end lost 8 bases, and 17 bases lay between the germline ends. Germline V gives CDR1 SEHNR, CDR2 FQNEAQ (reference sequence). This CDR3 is CASSLDRGSVSGELFF. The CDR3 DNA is TGTGCCAGCAGCTTAGATCGGGGATCGGTATCGGGGGAGCTGTTTTTT.

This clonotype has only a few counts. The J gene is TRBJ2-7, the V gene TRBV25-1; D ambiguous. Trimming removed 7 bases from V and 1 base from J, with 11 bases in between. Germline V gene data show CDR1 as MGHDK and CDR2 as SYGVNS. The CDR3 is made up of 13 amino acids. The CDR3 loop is CASIDELSYEQYF. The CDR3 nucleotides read TGTGCCAGCATCGACGAACTTTCCTACGAGCAGTACTTC.

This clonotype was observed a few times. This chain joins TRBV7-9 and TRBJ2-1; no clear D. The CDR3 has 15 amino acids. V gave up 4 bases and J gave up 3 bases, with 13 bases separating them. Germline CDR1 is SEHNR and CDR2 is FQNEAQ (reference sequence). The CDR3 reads CASSSRNSRYNEQFF. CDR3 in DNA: TGTGCCAGCAGCTCTCGCAATAGCCGCTACAATGAGCAGTTCTTC.

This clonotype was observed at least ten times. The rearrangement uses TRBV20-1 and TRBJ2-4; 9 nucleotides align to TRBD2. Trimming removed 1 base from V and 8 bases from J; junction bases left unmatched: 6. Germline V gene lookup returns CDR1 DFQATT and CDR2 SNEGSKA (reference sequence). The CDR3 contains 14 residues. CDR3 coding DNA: TGCAGTGCTAGAGGTGAAGGACTAGCGCACATTCAGTACTTC. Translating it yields CSARGEGLAHIQYF.

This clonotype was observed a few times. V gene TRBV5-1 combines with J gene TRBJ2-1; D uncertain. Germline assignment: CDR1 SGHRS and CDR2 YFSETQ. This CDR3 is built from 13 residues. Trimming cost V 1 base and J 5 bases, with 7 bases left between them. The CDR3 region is CASSLPRNNEQFF. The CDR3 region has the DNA TGCGCCAGCAGCTTGCCTCGGAACAATGAGCAGTTCTTC.

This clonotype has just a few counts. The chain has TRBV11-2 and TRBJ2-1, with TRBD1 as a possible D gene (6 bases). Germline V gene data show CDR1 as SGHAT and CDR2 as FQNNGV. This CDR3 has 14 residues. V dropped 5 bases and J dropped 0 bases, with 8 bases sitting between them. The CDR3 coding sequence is TGTGCCAGCAGCGGGGGCTACTCCTACAATGAGCAGTTCTTC. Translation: CASSGGYSYNEQFF.

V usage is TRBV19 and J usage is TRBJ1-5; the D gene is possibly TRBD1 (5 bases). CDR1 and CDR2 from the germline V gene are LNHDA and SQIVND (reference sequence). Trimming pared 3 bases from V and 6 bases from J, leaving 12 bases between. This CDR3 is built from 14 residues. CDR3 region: CASSIRGEGQPQHF. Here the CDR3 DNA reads TGTGCCAGTAGTATCCGGGGGGAGGGTCAGCCCCAGCATTTT.

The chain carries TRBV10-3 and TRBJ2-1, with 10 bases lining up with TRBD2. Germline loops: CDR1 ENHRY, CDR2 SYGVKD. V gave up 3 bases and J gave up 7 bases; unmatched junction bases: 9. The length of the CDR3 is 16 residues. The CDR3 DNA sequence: TGTGCCATCAGTGAATCTACTAGCGGGGTCACAAATGAGCAGTTCTTC. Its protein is CAISESTSGVTNEQFF.

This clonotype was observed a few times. The CDR3 DNA sequence: TGTGCCAGCTCACCCGGACTATCCCTAAGGGGTCAGAACAAAAACATTCAGTACTTC. Translation: CASSPGLSLRGQNKNIQYF. This chain uses TRBV18 with TRBJ2-4, with a weak D call TRBD2 (6 bases). The CDR3 is 19 amino acids. The germline V gene encodes CDR1 KGHSH and CDR2 LQKENI. Deletions cut 3 bases from V and 3 bases from J, with 24 bases between.

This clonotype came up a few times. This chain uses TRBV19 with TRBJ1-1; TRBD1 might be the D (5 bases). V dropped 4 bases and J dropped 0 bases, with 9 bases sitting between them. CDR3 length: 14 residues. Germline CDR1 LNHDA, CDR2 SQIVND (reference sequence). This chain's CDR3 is CASSRDLMNTEAFF. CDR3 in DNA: TGTGCCAGTAGTAGGGACCTAATGAACACTGAAGCTTTCTTT.

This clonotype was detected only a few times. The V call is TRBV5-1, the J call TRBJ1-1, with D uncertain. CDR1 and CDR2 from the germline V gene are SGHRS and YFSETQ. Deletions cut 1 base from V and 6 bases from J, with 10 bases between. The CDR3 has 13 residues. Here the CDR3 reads CASSLRWEAEAFF. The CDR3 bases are TGCGCCAGCAGCTTGAGGTGGGAGGCTGAAGCTTTCTTT.

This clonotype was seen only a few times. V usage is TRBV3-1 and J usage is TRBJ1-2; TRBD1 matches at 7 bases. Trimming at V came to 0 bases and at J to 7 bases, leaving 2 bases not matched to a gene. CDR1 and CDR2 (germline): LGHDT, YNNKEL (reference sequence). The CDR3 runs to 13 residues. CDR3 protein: CASSQDGTVGYTF. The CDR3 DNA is TGTGCCAGCAGCCAAGACGGGACAGTTGGCTACACCTTC.

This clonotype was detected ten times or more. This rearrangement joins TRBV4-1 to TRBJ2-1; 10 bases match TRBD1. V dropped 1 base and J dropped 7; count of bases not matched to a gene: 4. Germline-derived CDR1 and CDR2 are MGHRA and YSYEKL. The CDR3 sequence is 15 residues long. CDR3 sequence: CASSQVGQGVNEQFF. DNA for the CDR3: TGCGCCAGCAGCCAAGTAGGACAGGGGGTGAATGAGCAGTTCTTC.

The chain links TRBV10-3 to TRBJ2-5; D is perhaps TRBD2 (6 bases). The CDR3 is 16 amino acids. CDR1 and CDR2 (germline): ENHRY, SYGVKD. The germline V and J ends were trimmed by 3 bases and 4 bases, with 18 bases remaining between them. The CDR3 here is CAISEVGGGPGETQYF. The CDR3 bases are TGTGCCATCAGTGAAGTGGGGGGTGGACCAGGAGAGACCCAGTACTTC.

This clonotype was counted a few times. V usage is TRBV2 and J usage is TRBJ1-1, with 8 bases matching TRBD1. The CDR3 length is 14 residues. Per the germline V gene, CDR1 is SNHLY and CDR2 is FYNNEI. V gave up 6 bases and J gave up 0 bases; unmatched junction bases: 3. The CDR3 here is CASRGGQVNTEAFF. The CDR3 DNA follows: TGTGCCAGCAGGGGGGGACAGGTGAACACTGAAGCTTTCTTT.

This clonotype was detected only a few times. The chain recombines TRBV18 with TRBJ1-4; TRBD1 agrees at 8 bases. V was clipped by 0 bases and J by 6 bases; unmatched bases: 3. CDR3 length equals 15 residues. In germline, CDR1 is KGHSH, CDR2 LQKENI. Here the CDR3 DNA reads TGTGCCAGCTCACCACCCGGACAGGGATATGAAAAACTGTTTTTT. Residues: CASSPPGQGYEKLFF. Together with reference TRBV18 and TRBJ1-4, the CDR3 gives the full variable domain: NAGVMQNPRHLVRRRGQEARLRCSPMKGHSHVYWYRQLPEEGLKFMVYLQKENIIDESGMPKERFSAEFPKEGPSILRIQQVVRGDSAAYFCASSPPGQGYEKLFFGSGTQLSVL.

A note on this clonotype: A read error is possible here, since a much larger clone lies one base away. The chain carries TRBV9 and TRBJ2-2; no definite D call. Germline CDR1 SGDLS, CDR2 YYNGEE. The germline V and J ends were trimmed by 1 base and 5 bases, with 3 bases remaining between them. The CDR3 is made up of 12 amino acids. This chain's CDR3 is CASSVWTGELFF. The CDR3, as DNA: TGTGCCAGCAGCGTATGGACCGGGGAGCTGTTTTTT.

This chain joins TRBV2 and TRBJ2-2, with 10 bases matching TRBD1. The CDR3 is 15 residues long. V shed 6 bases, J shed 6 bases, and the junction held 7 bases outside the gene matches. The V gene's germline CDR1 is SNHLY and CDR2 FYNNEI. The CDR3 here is CASSPGTGVAGELFF. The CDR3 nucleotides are TGTGCCAGCAGCCCCGGGACAGGGGTCGCCGGGGAGCTGTTTTTT.

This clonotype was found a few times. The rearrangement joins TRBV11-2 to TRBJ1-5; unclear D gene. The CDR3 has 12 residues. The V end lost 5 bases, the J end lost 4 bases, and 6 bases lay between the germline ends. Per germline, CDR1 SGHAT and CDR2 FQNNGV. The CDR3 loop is CASSTQNQPQHF. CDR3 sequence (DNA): TGTGCCAGCAGCACCCAGAATCAGCCCCAGCATTTT.

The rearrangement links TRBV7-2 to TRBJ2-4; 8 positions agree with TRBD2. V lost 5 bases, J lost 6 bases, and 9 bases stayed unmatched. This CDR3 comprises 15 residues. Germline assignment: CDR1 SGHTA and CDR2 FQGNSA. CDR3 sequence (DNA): TGTGCCAGCAGCCCTGTCGGGGGGGGAAGAAACATTCAGTACTTC. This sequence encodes CASSPVGGGRNIQYF.